The subject of this entry is one T cell receptor (beta chain). The sample is drawn from a study of T-cell memory formation after mild COVID-19. TCRdb passed the 5' RACE reads through MiXCR, listing each CDR3 protein once. The data contain 500,000 to 650,000 distinct CDR3 sequences, roughly 21% of them singletons. Unmatched junction bases numbered 15, after V lost 6 bases and J lost 4 bases. The CDR3 covers 18 residues. Germline-derived CDR1 and CDR2 are LNHNV and YYDKDF (reference sequence). Sequencing was done on a sample of PBMCs or a T cell subset sorted from them (not recorded which). This chain uses TRBV15 with TRBJ2-5; 12 nucleotides line up with TRBD1. The sequence derives from an adult woman who had mild COVID-19 (a few samples of this study predate the infection). Cell type and time point are not known. The CDR3 DNA sequence: TGTGCCACCAGTCCGGGACAGGGGGCCCTGACTGTGGGAGAGACCCAGTACTTC. Its translation: CATSPGQGALTVGETQYF.